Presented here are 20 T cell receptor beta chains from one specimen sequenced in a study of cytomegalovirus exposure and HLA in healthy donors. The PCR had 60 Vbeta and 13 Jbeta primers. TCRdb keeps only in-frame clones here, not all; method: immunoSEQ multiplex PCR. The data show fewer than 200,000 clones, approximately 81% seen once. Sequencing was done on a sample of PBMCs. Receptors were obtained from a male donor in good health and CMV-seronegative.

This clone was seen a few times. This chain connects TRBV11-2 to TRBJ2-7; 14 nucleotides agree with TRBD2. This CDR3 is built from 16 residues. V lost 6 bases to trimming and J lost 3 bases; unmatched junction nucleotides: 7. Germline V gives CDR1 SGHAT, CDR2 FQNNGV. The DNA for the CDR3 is TGTGCCAGCAGTTGGACTAGCGGGGGGACTTACTACGAGCAGTACTTC. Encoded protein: CASSWTSGGTYYEQYF.

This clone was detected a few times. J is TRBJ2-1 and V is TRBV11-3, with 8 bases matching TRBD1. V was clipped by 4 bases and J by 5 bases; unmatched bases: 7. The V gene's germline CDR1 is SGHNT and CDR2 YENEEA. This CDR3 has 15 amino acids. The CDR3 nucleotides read TGTGCCAGCAGCTCGAGGACAGGGAGTAACAATGAGCAGTTCTTC. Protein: CASSSRTGSNNEQFF.

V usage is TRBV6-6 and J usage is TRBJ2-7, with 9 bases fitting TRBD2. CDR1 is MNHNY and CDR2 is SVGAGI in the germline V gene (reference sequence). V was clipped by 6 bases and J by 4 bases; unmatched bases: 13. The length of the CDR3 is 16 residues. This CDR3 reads CASSPQTSGAEYEQYF. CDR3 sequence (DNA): TGTGCCAGCAGCCCCCAGACTAGCGGTGCCGAGTACGAGCAGTACTTC.

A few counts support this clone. The chain's CDR3 is CASSPRTFTHEAFF. Written as DNA, the CDR3 is TGTGCCAGCAGTCCAAGGACATTCACACATGAAGCTTTCTTT. The J gene is TRBJ1-1, the V gene TRBV27, with a weak D call TRBD1 (5 bases). Germline loops: CDR1 MNHEY, CDR2 SMNVEV (reference sequence). CDR3 length equals 14 residues. Trimming removed 5 bases at V and 7 bases at J, with 17 bases between.

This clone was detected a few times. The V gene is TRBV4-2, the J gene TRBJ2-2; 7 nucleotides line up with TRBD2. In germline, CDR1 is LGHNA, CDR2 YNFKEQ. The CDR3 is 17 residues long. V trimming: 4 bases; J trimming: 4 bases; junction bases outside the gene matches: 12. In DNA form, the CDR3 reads TGTGCCAGCAGCCGAACCCTAGGGACTACCCGCACCGGGGAGCTGTTTTTT. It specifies CASSRTLGTTRTGELFF.

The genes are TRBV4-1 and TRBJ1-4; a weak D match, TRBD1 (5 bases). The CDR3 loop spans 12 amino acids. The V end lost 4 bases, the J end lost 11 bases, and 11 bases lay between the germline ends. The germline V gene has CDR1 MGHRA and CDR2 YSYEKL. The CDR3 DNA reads TGCGCCAGCAGCCCCCAGGGTGCTAAACTGTTTTTT. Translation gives CASSPQGAKLFF.

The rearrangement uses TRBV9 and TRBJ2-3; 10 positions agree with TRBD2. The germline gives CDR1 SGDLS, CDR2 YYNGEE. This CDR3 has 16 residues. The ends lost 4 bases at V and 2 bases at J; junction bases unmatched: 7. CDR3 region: CASSPRTSGVTDTQYF. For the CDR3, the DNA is TGTGCCAGCAGCCCCCGGACTAGCGGAGTCACAGATACGCAGTATTTT. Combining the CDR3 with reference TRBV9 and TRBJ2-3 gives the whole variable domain DSGVTQTPKHLITATGQRVTLRCSPRSGDLSVYWYQQSLDQGLQFLIQYYNGEERAKGNILERFSAQQFPDLHSELNLSSLELGDSALYFCASSPRTSGVTDTQYFGPGTRLTVL.

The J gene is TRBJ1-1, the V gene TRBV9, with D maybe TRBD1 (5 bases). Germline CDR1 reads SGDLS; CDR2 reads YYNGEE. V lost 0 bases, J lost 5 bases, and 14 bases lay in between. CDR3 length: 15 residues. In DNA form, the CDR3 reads TGTGCCAGCAGCGTAGGGGGGGTGTTGGCTACTGAAGCTTTCTTT. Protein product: CASSVGGVLATEAFF.

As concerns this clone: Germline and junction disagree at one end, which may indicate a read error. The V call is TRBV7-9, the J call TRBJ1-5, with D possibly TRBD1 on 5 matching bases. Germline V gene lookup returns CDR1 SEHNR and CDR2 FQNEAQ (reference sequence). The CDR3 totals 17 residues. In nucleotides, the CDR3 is TGTTCCAGCAGCTCCTCTGGGGGGACTGGGAGCAATCAGCCCCAGCATTTT. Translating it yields CSSSSSGGTGSNQPQHF.

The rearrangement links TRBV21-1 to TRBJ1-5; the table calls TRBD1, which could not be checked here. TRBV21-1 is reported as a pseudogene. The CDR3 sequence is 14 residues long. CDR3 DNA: TGTGCCAGCAAAGGGCAGGGAAGAAGTCAGCCCCAGCATTTT. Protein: CASKGQGRSQPQHF.

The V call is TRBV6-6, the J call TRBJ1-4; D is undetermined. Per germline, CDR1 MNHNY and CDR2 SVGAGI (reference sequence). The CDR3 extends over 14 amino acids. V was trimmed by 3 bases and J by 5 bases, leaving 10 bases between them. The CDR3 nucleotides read TGTGCCAGCAGTTATCCCGGTCGAAATGAAAAACTGTTTTTT. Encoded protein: CASSYPGRNEKLFF.

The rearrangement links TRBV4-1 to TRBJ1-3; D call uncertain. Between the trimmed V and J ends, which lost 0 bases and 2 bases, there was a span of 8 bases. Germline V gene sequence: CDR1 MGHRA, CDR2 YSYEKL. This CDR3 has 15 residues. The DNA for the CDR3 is TGCGCCAGCAGCCAAGATCCGACAACTGGAAACACCATATATTTT. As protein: CASSQDPTTGNTIYF.

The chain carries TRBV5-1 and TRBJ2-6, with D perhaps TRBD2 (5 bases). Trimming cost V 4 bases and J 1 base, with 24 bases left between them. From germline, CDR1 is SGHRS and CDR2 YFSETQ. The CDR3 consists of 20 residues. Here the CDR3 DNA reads TGCGCCAGCAGCCCCCGAATACAAGACTGGTCGGGGTCTGGGGCCAACGTCCTGACTTTC. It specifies CASSPRIQDWSGSGANVLTF.

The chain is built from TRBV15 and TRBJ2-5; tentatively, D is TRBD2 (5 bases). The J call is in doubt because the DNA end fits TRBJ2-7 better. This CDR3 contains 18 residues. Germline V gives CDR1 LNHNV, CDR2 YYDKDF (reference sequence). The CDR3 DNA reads TGTGCCACCAGCAGAGATCAACAGCGGACCTGGTTGTCCTACGAGCAGTACTTC. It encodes CATSRDQQRTWLSYEQYF.

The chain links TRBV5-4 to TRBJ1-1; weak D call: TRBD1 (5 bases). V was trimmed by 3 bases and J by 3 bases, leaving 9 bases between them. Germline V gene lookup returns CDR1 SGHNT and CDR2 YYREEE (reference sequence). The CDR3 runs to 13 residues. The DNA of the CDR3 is TGTGCCAGCAGCTCGTCGGGGGACACTGAAGCTTTCTTT. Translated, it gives CASSSSGDTEAFF.

The CDR3 nucleotides are TGCGCCAGCAGCTTGGGCAGGGCTACCGGGGAGCTGTTTTTT. It is translated as CASSLGRATGELFF. The chain joins TRBV5-1 to TRBJ2-2; weak D call: TRBD1 (5 bases). This CDR3 has 14 residues. Germline CDR1 and CDR2: SGHRS and YFSETQ. V lost 0 bases to trimming and J lost 5 bases, with 8 bases between them.

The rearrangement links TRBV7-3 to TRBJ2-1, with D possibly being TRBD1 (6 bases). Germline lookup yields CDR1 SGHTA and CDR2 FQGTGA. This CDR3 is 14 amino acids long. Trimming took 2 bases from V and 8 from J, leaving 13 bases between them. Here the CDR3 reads CASSLWSPGDEQFF. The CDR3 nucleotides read TGTGCCAGCAGCTTATGGAGCCCAGGGGATGAGCAGTTCTTC.

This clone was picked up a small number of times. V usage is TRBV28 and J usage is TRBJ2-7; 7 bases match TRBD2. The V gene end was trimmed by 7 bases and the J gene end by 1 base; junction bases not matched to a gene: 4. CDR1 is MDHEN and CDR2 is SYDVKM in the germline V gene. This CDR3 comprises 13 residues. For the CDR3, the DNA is TGTGCCAGCACCAATAGCGGGTCCTACGAGCAGTACTTC. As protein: CASTNSGSYEQYF.

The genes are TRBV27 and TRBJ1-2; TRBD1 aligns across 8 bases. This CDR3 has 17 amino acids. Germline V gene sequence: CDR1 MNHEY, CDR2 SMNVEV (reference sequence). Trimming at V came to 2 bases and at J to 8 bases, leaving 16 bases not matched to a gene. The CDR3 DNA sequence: TGTGCCAGCAGTTTAAAGGGGCGGGACAGGCCCACTCGGGGCTACACCTTC. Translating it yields CASSLKGRDRPTRGYTF.

Here the CDR3 reads CASSEGQTTDTQYF. CDR3 DNA: TGCGCCAGCAGTGAGGGACAAACCACAGATACGCAGTATTTT. V usage is TRBV10-1 and J usage is TRBJ2-3; TRBD1 is a possible D gene (5 bases). Germline lookup yields CDR1 WNHNN and CDR2 SYGVQD (reference sequence). V was shortened by 2 bases and J by 2 bases, with 8 bases between the two germline ends. This CDR3 has 14 residues.